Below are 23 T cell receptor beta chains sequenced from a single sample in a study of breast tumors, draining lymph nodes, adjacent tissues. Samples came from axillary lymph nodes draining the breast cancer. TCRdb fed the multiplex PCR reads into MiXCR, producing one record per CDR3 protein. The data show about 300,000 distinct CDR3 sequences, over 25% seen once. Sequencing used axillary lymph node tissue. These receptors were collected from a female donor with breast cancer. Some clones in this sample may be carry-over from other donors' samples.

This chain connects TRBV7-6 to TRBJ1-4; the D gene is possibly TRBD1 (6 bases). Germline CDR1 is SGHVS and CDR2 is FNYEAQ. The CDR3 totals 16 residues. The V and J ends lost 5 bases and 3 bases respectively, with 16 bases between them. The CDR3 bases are TGTGCCAGCAGCCGGAGCGGGGGCCTGGCTAATGAAAAACTGTTTTTT. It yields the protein CASSRSGGLANEKLFF.

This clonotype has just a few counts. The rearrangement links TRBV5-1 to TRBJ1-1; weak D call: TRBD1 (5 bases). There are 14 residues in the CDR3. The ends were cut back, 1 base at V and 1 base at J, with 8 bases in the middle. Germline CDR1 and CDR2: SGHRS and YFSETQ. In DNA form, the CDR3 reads TGCGCCAGCAGCTTGATGGGGGAGAACACTGAAGCTTTCTTT. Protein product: CASSLMGENTEAFF. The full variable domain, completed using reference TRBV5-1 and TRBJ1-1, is KAGVTQTPRYLIKTRGQQVTLSCSPISGHRSVSWYQQTPGQGLQFLFEYFSETQRNKGNFPGRFSGRQFSNSRSEMNVSTLELGDSALYLCASSLMGENTEAFFGQGTRLTVV.

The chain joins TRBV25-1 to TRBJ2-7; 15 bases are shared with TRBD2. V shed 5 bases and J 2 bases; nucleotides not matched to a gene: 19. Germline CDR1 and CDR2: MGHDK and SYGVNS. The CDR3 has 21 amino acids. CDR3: CASSPAFLTGTSGRTTYEQYF. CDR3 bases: TGTGCCAGCAGTCCAGCCTTCCTTACCGGGACTAGCGGGAGGACAACCTACGAGCAGTACTTC.

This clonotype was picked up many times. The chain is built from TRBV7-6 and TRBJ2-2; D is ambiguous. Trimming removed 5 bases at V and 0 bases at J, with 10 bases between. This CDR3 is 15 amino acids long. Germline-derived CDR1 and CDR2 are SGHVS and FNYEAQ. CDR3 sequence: CASSHYRTNTGELFF. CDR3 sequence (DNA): TGTGCCAGCAGCCATTACCGTACGAACACCGGGGAGCTGTTTTTT.

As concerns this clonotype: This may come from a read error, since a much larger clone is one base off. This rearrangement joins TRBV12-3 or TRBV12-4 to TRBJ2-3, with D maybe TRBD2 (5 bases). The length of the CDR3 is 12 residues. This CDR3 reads CASRRLSDTRYF. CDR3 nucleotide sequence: TGTGCCAGCAGGCGTCTTAGCGATACGCGGTATTTT.

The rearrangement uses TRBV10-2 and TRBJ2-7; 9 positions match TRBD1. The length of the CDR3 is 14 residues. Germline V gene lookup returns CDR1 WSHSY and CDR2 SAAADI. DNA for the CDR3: TGCGGGAGCACGCCACAGGGGGCAACCTACGAGCAGTACTTC. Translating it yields CGSTPQGATYEQYF.

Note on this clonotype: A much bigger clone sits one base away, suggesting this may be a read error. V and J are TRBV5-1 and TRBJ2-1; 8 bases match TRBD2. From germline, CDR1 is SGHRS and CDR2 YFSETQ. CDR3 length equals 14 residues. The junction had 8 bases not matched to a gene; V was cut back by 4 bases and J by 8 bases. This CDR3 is CASSREGGYDEQFF. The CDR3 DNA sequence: TGCGCCAGCAGCCGGGAGGGCGGGTACGATGAGCAGTTCTTC.

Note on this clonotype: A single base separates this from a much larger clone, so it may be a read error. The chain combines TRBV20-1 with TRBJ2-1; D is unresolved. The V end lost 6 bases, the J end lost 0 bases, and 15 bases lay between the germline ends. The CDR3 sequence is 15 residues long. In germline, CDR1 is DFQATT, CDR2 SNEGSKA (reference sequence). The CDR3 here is CSALGLRSSYNEQFF. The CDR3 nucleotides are TGCAGTGCCCTAGGGTTGCGGAGCTCCTACAATGAGCAGTTCTTC.

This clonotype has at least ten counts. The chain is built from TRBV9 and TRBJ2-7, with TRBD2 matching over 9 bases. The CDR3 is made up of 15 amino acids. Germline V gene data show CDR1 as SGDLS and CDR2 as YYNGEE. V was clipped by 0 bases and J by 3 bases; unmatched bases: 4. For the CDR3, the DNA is TGTGCCAGCAGCGTAGGTAGCGGGAGCCTCTACGAGCAGTACTTC. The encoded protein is CASSVGSGSLYEQYF.

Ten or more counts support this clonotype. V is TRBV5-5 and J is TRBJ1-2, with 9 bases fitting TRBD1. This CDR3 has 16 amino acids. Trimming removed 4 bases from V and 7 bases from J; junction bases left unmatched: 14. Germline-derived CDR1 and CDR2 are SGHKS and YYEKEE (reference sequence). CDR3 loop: CASSPSPGQGIGGYTF. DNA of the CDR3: TGTGCCAGCAGCCCGAGCCCGGGACAGGGTATCGGTGGCTACACCTTC.

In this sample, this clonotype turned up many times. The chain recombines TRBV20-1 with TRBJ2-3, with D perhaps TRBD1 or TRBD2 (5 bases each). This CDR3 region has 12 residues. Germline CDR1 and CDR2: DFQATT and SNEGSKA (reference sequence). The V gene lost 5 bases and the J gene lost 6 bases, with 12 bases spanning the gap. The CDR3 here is CSALWDDDTQYF. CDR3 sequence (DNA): TGCAGTGCTTTGTGGGACGACGATACGCAGTATTTT.

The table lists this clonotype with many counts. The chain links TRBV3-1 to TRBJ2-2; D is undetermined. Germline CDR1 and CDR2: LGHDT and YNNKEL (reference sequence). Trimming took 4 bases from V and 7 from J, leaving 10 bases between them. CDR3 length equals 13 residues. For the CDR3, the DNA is TGTGCCAGCAGCCCCATAGCAGGCGGGGAGCTGTTTTTT. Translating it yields CASSPIAGGELFF.

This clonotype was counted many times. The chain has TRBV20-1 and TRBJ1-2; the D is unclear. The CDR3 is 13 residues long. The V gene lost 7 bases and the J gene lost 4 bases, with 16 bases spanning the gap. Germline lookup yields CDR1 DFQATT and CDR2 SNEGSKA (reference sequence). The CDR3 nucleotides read TGCAGTGTTAGTCCGGGCTTAAGCTATGGCTACACCTTC. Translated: CSVSPGLSYGYTF.

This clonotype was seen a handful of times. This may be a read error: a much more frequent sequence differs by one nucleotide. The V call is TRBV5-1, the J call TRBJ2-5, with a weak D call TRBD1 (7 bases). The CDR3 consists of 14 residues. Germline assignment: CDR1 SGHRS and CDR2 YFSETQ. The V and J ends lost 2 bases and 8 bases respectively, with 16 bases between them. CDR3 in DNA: TGCGCCAGCAGCTTTTACAGGGGAGGAGACACCCAGTACTTC. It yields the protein CASSFYRGGDTQYF. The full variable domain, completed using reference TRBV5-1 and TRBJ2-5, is KAGVTQTPRYLIKTRGQQVTLSCSPISGHRSVSWYQQTPGQGLQFLFEYFSETQRNKGNFPGRFSGRQFSNSRSEMNVSTLELGDSALYLCASSFYRGGDTQYFGPGTRLLVL.

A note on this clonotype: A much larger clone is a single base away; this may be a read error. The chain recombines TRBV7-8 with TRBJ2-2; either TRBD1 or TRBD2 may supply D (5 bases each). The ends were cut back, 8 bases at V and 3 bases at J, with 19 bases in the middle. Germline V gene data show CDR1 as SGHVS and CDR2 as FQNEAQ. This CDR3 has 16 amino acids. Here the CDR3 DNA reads TGTGCCAGCCGAGGGGCCCCCGCAGCGGACACCGGGGAGCTGTTTTTT. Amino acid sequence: CASRGAPAADTGELFF.

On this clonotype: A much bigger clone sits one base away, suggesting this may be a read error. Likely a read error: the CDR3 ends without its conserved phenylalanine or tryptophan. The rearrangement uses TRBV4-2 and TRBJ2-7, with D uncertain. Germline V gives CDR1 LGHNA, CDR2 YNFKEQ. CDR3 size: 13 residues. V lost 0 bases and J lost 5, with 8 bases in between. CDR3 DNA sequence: TGTGCCAGCAGCCAAGACCGGTTGCACGAGCAGTACCTC. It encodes CASSQDRLHEQYL.

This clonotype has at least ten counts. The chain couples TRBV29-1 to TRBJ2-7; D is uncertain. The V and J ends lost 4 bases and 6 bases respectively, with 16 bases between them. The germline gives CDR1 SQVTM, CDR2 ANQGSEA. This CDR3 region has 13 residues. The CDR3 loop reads CSVGRARYGEQYF. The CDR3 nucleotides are TGCAGCGTTGGCCGGGCCAGATATGGCGAGCAGTACTTC.

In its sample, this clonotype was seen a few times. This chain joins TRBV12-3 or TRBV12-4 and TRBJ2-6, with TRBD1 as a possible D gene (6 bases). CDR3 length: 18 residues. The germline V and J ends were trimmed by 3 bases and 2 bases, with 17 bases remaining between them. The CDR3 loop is CASSFYGTGKPGANVLTF. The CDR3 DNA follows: TGTGCCAGCAGTTTCTACGGAACAGGGAAGCCTGGGGCCAACGTCCTGACTTTC.

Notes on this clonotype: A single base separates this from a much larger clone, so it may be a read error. CDR3 residues: CASSLNPGNYGYAF. CDR3 DNA sequence: TGTGCCAGCAGCTTAAACCCAGGGAACTATGGCTACGCCTTC. The J gene is TRBJ1-2, the V gene TRBV11-2; D is perhaps TRBD1 (5 bases). This CDR3 is 14 amino acids long. Looked up from germline, CDR1 is SGHAT and CDR2 is FQNNGV.

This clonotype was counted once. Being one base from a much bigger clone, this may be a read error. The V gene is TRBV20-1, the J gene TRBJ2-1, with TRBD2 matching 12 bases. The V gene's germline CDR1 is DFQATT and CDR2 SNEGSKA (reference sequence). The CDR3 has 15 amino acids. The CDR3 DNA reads TGCGGTGCTAGAGAGACGACTAGCGGGAGCGATGAGCAGTTCTTC. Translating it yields CGARETTSGSDEQFF.

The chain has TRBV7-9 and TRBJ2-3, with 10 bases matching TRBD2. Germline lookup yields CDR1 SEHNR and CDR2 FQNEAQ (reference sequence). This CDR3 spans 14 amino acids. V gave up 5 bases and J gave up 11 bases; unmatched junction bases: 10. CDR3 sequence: CASSLGTSVNEQYF. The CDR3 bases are TGTGCCAGCAGCCTAGGGACTAGCGTCAATGAGCAGTATTTT.

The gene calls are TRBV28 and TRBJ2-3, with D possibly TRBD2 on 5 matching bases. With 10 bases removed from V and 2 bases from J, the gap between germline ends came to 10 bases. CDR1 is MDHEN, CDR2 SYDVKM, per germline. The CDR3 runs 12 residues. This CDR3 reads CATQEVTDTQYF. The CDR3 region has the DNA TGTGCCACCCAGGAGGTCACAGATACGCAGTATTTT.

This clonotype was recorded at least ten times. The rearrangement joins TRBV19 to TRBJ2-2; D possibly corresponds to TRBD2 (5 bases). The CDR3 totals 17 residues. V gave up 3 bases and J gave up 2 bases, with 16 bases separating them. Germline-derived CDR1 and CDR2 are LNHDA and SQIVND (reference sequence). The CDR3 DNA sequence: TGTGCCAGTAGTATTTCCCGCCTAGCAATAAACACCGGGGAGCTGTTTTTT. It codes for CASSISRLAINTGELFF.